The next 29 T cell receptor beta chains were all read from a single sample in a study of T cell repertoires in cytomegalovirus infection. TCRdb itself ran the reads through MiXCR, one entry per CDR3 protein. The profile shows hundreds of thousands of distinct CDR3 sequences, roughly a third of them singletons. Sequencing was performed on PBMCs. The receptors originated from a human donor in good health (CMV status not recorded). Some clones in this sample may be carry-over from other donors' samples.

The table lists this clonotype with a few counts. The J gene is TRBJ2-5, the V gene TRBV28, with 7 bases fitting TRBD1. The V gene end was trimmed by 6 bases and the J gene end by 3 bases; junction bases not matched to a gene: 4. The germline V gene has CDR1 MDHEN and CDR2 SYDVKM. This CDR3 has 13 amino acids. This chain's CDR3 is CASREQGKETQYF. The CDR3 region has the DNA TGTGCCAGCAGAGAACAGGGGAAAGAGACCCAGTACTTC.

Worth noting for this clonotype: Since the CDR3 does not end with the conserved phenylalanine or tryptophan, this likely comes from a read error. This chain links TRBV28 with TRBJ2-4, with D possibly called TRBD1 or TRBD2 (5 bases each). Germline loops: CDR1 MDHEN, CDR2 SYDVKM. The CDR3 has 14 residues. Here the CDR3 DNA reads TGTGCCATCAGGGAGACAGTTGCCAAAAACAGTCAGTACTGC. Residues: CAIRETVAKNSQYC.

V and J are TRBV5-6 and TRBJ2-1; TRBD2 matches at 7 bases. This CDR3 contains 15 residues. The germline gives CDR1 SGHDT, CDR2 YYEEEE. V was pared by 0 bases and J by 6 bases, with 6 bases of the junction left unmatched. The CDR3 DNA reads TGTGCCAGCAGCTTGGTCGGCGGGAGAGGCAATGAGCAGTTCTTC. Translating gives CASSLVGGRGNEQFF.

V usage is TRBV18 and J usage is TRBJ2-6; D remains unclear. Trimming removed 3 bases at V and 1 base at J, with 13 bases between. Germline V gives CDR1 KGHSH, CDR2 LQKENI. CDR3 length: 17 residues. CDR3 in amino acids: CASSPRQDVSGANVLTF. As DNA, the CDR3 is TGTGCCAGCTCACCGAGGCAGGACGTTTCTGGGGCCAACGTCCTGACTTTC.

A few counts support this clonotype. CDR3 protein: CATSRERAAGEQYF. CDR3 nucleotides: TGTGCCACCAGCAGAGAGAGGGCAGCCGGCGAGCAGTACTTC. The chain has TRBV15 and TRBJ2-7, with a tentative D call TRBD2 (5 bases). The germline V gene has CDR1 LNHNV and CDR2 YYDKDF (reference sequence). The CDR3 runs to 14 residues. Trimming stripped 0 bases from V and 6 bases from J, with 12 bases between. Supplemented by reference TRBV15 and TRBJ2-7, the full variable domain reads DAMVIQNPRYQVTQFGKPVTLSCSQTLNHNVMYWYQQKSSQAPKLLFHYYDKDFNNEADTPDNFQSRRPNTSFCFLDIRSPGLGDTAMYLCATSRERAAGEQYFGPGTRLTVT.

This clonotype was seen once. The rearrangement joins TRBV30 to TRBJ1-6; TRBD1 agrees at 10 bases. The ends lost 2 bases at V and 5 bases at J; junction bases unmatched: 3. The CDR3 length is 15 residues. Germline V gives CDR1 GTSNPN, CDR2 SVGIG (reference sequence). This CDR3 reads CAWSSGTGDNSPLHF. The CDR3 nucleotides read TGTGCCTGGAGTTCCGGGACAGGGGATAATTCACCCCTCCACTTT.

This clonotype was detected a few times. The V and J genes are TRBV29-1 and TRBJ1-2, with D perhaps TRBD1 (5 bases). The V gene's germline CDR1 is SQVTM and CDR2 ANQGSEA. V lost 3 bases and J lost 2, with 19 bases in between. The CDR3 contains 16 residues. The CDR3 sequence: CSVDGRAVGSNYGYTF. Here the CDR3 DNA reads TGCAGCGTTGATGGCAGGGCGGTGGGATCGAACTATGGCTACACCTTC.

This clonotype was counted at least ten times. The gene calls are TRBV7-2 and TRBJ2-7; 12 bases align to TRBD2. The CDR3 consists of 15 residues. V gave up 2 bases and J gave up 3 bases; unmatched junction bases: 2. The germline V gene has CDR1 SGHTA and CDR2 FQGNSA. The CDR3 coding sequence is TGTGCCAGCAGCTTACAGACTAGCGGGAGCTACGAGCAGTACTTC. Encoded protein: CASSLQTSGSYEQYF.

This clonotype has a handful of counts. The V gene is TRBV5-5, the J gene TRBJ1-5; 8 bases are shared with TRBD1. The CDR3 loop spans 16 amino acids. The germline CDR1 and CDR2 sequences are SGHKS and YYEKEE (reference sequence). The trim removed 0 bases at V and 5 bases at J, leaving 7 bases unmatched. This chain's CDR3 is CASSLAVDRADQPQHF. Here the CDR3 DNA reads TGTGCCAGCAGCTTGGCCGTGGACAGGGCCGATCAGCCCCAGCATTTT.

The V and J genes are TRBV30 and TRBJ1-3, with D perhaps TRBD1 (5 bases). V lost 6 bases and J 0 bases, leaving 12 bases between the germline ends. CDR1 is GTSNPN and CDR2 is SVGIG in the germline V gene (reference sequence). The CDR3 extends over 14 amino acids. The CDR3 sequence: CACHPGNSGNTIYF. In nucleotides, the CDR3 is TGTGCCTGCCATCCAGGGAACTCTGGAAACACCATATATTTT.

This clonotype has a handful of counts. The rearrangement links TRBV19 to TRBJ2-3; 8 bases map to TRBD2. Germline CDR1 is LNHDA and CDR2 is SQIVND (reference sequence). The CDR3 loop spans 14 amino acids. V lost 3 bases to trimming and J lost 6 bases; unmatched junction nucleotides: 5. CDR3 sequence (DNA): TGTGCCAGTAGTATCGGGGGACTAGTGGATACGCAGTATTTT. This gives the protein CASSIGGLVDTQYF. Looking up the rest from reference TRBV19 and TRBJ2-3 gives the full variable domain: DGGITQSPKYLFRKEGQNVTLSCEQNLNHDAMYWYRQDPGQGLRLIYYSQIVNDFQKGDIAEGYSVSREKKESFPLTVTSAQKNPTAFYLCASSIGGLVDTQYFGPGTRLTVL.

This sequence joins TRBV7-9 and TRBJ1-2; no clear D. CDR1 and CDR2 (germline): SEHNR, FQNEAQ (reference sequence). The CDR3 totals 14 residues. Trimming shortened V by 0 bases and J by 6 bases, and 11 bases separated the two germline ends. CDR3 in amino acids: CASSLALGLDGYTF. The CDR3 DNA reads as TGTGCCAGCAGCTTAGCGTTGGGCCTTGATGGCTACACCTTC.

This clonotype was seen more than once but under ten times. This chain connects TRBV27 to TRBJ2-1; 11 bases are shared with TRBD1. J was trimmed by 5 bases and V by 8 bases; bases with no gene match: 8. The CDR3 is 15 residues long. The germline gives CDR1 MNHEY, CDR2 SMNVEV (reference sequence). The CDR3 region is CASWEEGQGDNEQFF. The DNA for the CDR3 is TGTGCCAGCTGGGAGGAGGGACAGGGGGACAATGAGCAGTTCTTC.

This clonotype has just a few counts. For the CDR3, the DNA is TGTGCCAGCAAGTGGACAGGGGATTTTAATGAGCAGTTCTTC. Protein: CASKWTGDFNEQFF. The chain combines TRBV12-3 or TRBV12-4 with TRBJ2-1; 9 bases are shared with TRBD1. V dropped 7 bases and J dropped 7; count of bases not matched to a gene: 8. This CDR3 has 14 residues.

About this clonotype itself: The junction shows a germline mismatch at one end, possibly a read error. The chain is built from TRBV15 and TRBJ1-1, with a weak D call TRBD1 (5 bases). This CDR3 comprises 16 residues. Germline CDR1 is LNHNV and CDR2 is YYDKDF (reference sequence). The CDR3 protein is CANSRLLGGVDTEAFF. The CDR3 bases are TGTGCCAACAGCAGATTATTGGGGGGAGTGGACACTGAAGCTTTCTTT.

Only a few counts were recorded for this clonotype. This chain connects TRBV28 to TRBJ1-1; 9 nucleotides match TRBD1. The germline gives CDR1 MDHEN, CDR2 SYDVKM. J was trimmed by 5 bases and V by 1 base; bases with no gene match: 8. The CDR3 sequence is 16 residues long. The CDR3 DNA follows: TGTGCCAGCAGTTTATTAGGGGACAGGGAAGTGACTGAAGCTTTCTTT. It encodes CASSLLGDREVTEAFF.

This clonotype was picked up many times. The V and J genes are TRBV12-3 or TRBV12-4 and TRBJ2-5; 10 bases fit TRBD2. The V gene end was trimmed by 5 bases and the J gene end by 1 base; junction bases not matched to a gene: 7. CDR3 size: 16 residues. CDR3 residues: CASSPQTSGRQETQYF. The CDR3 region has the DNA TGTGCCAGCAGTCCCCAGACTAGCGGGCGCCAAGAGACCCAGTACTTC.

The chain couples TRBV6-5 to TRBJ2-3; TRBD2 matches at 7 bases. The CDR3 covers 17 residues. The ends lost 4 bases at V and 0 bases at J; junction bases unmatched: 10. The germline gives CDR1 MNHEY, CDR2 SVGAGI. The CDR3 sequence: CASSLGRGTTSTDTQYF. Written as DNA, the CDR3 is TGTGCCAGCAGTTTGGGGAGGGGCACGACTAGCACAGATACGCAGTATTTT.

V usage is TRBV12-3 or TRBV12-4 and J usage is TRBJ2-7; D is perhaps TRBD2 (6 bases). This CDR3 has 17 amino acids. V was pared by 2 bases and J by 2 bases, with 19 bases between. This CDR3 is CASSLRGGRDFAYEQYF. The DNA for the CDR3 is TGTGCCAGCAGTTTAAGGGGTGGTCGGGACTTCGCCTACGAGCAGTACTTC.

This clonotype appeared a single time. This CDR3 reads CASSLEIFGPGEAFF. CDR3 nucleotide sequence: TGTGCCAGCAGCTTAGAGATCTTTGGGCCGGGTGAAGCTTTCTTT. V gene TRBV7-2 combines with J gene TRBJ1-1; unclear D gene. The germline V gene has CDR1 SGHTA and CDR2 FQGNSA. V gave up 1 base and J gave up 7 bases, with 16 bases separating them. The CDR3 is 15 residues long.

The J gene is TRBJ1-5, the V gene TRBV6-6; tentative D call: TRBD1 (5 bases). This CDR3 is built from 12 residues. Trimming removed 8 bases at V and 3 bases at J, with 8 bases between. CDR1 and CDR2 (germline): MNHNY, SVGAGI (reference sequence). CDR3 loop: CASGGNNQPQHF. CDR3 bases: TGTGCCAGCGGGGGTAACAATCAGCCCCAGCATTTT.

The gene calls are TRBV29-1 and TRBJ2-7; 8 bases map to TRBD2. The CDR3 loop spans 17 amino acids. Looked up from germline, CDR1 is SQVTM and CDR2 is ANQGSEA. With V trimmed by 3 bases and J by 2 bases, 15 bases remained unmatched. CDR3: CSVEGGPGLAHPYEQYF. In DNA form, the CDR3 reads TGCAGCGTTGAGGGGGGACCCGGACTAGCTCACCCCTACGAGCAGTACTTC.

The chain has TRBV20-1 and TRBJ1-1, with D tentatively TRBD1 (6 bases). Germline values: CDR1 DFQATT, CDR2 SNEGSKA (reference sequence). This CDR3 spans 15 amino acids. V was shortened by 0 bases and J by 1 base, with 12 bases between the two germline ends. Here the CDR3 DNA reads TGCAGTGCTAGAGATCATGGGACAAGGAACACTGAAGCTTTCTTT. This gives the protein CSARDHGTRNTEAFF.

This clonotype has only a few counts. The rearrangement uses TRBV7-9 and TRBJ1-2, with a possible D match to TRBD1 (5 bases). Looked up from germline, CDR1 is SEHNR and CDR2 is FQNEAQ (reference sequence). The CDR3 is 16 amino acids. Trimming removed 7 bases from V and 8 bases from J, with 26 bases in between. CDR3 bases: TGTGCCAGCATCGCGAACGGGGGGACTTCTAACGGGGGCTACACCTTC. Translation: CASIANGGTSNGGYTF.

The chain combines TRBV10-3 with TRBJ2-2; 10 nucleotides line up with TRBD1. The trim removed 6 bases at V and 4 bases at J, leaving 5 bases unmatched. This CDR3 is built from 15 residues. Germline CDR1 and CDR2: ENHRY and SYGVKD. As DNA, the CDR3 is TGTGCCATCAGGATGACAGGGGGCCGCACCGGGGAGCTGTTTTTT. Its translation: CAIRMTGGRTGELFF.

V usage is TRBV29-1 and J usage is TRBJ2-7, with 7 positions matching TRBD1. This CDR3 contains 13 residues. The J segment lost 2 bases and the V segment lost 4 bases, leaving 5 bases of the junction unmatched. Per the germline V gene, CDR1 is SQVTM and CDR2 is ANQGSEA. DNA for the CDR3: TGCAGCGTTGCACCGGGACAGCCCTACGAGCAGTACTTC. It translates to CSVAPGQPYEQYF.

In the case of this clonotype: Because the CDR3 is missing its conserved closing phenylalanine or tryptophan, this is likely a read error. Because the CDR3's place on the DNA is in doubt, the DNA is left out and the CDR3 is given as listed by TCRdb. This chain joins TRBV7-2 and TRBJ1-1; the table's TRBD1 call for D was not verified on the DNA. Germline V gene lookup returns CDR1 SGHTA and CDR2 FQGNSA. The CDR3 is 14 amino acids in total, end residues counted. This CDR3 is CASSTTTGNTESFL.

The rearrangement links TRBV12-3 or TRBV12-4 to TRBJ1-1; 7 bases map to TRBD1. The trim removed 6 bases at V and 1 base at J, leaving 5 bases unmatched. This CDR3 has 14 residues. The chain's CDR3 is CASRTGVENTEAFF. The CDR3 DNA is TGTGCCAGCAGAACAGGGGTGGAGAACACTGAAGCTTTCTTT.

This clonotype was recorded many times. The V gene is TRBV7-2, the J gene TRBJ2-1, with D unresolved. Trimming removed 1 base at V and 9 bases at J, with 25 bases between. Germline V lookup: CDR1 SGHTA, CDR2 FQGNSA. The CDR3 spans 18 residues. The CDR3 reads CASSLESRPARIVREQFF. CDR3 in DNA: TGTGCCAGCAGCTTAGAATCCAGGCCCGCTAGGATTGTTCGTGAGCAGTTCTTC.